This T cell receptor (beta chain) was sequenced for a study of blood T cell repertoires in COVID-19. Using immunoSEQ multiplex PCR, the repertoire was profiled, and TCRdb retains in-frame clones only, with some absent. The sample yields around 190,000 clones, around four fifths seen once. The sample was peripheral blood. This clonotype was sampled from a woman aged 65 to 85 with COVID-19, enrolled during active disease.

The CDR3 DNA is TGTGCCAGCAGGAGGAGGTCCTCGAATGAAAAACTGTTTTTT. Its translation: CASRRRSSNEKLFF. The J gene is TRBJ1-4, the V gene TRBV6-5; D gene uncertain. The germline V gene has CDR1 MNHEY and CDR2 SVGAGI. The CDR3 covers 14 residues. The V and J ends lost 6 bases and 5 bases respectively, with 13 bases between them.